This entry lists 13 T cell receptor beta chains sequenced from one sample in a study of shared T cell receptors in the human thymus. The table came from immunoSEQ multiplex PCR; TCRdb's copy has only in-frame clones and leaves some out. The repertoire holds some 660,000 clones, with about 90% as singletons. This sample also appeared in a second study, on human thymus T cells.

Input material: thymocytes. These receptors were obtained from a boy in the first two years of life with a congenital heart defect.

This clone was seen a handful of times. V and J are TRBV6-5 and TRBJ1-5; D is ambiguous. Germline V gene lookup returns CDR1 MNHEY and CDR2 SVGAGI. Between the trimmed V and J ends, which lost 5 bases and 10 bases, there was a span of 12 bases. The CDR3 has 12 amino acids. This CDR3 is CASSDIGLPQHF. CDR3 DNA sequence: TGTGCCAGCAGTGATATCGGACTTCCCCAGCATTTT.

V usage is TRBV7-9 and J usage is TRBJ2-7; D perhaps matches TRBD1 (5 bases). Germline V lookup: CDR1 SEHNR, CDR2 FQNEAQ (reference sequence). This CDR3 is 16 amino acids long. With 5 bases removed from V and 1 base from J, the gap between germline ends came to 18 bases. The CDR3: CASSPTPQGESYEQYF. The CDR3 DNA reads TGTGCCAGCAGCCCCACCCCTCAAGGGGAATCCTACGAGCAGTACTTC.

This sequence joins TRBV2 and TRBJ2-7, with D tentatively TRBD1 (6 bases). V dropped 7 bases and J dropped 3 bases, with 16 bases sitting between them. CDR1 and CDR2 from the germline V gene are SNHLY and FYNNEI. The CDR3 loop spans 14 amino acids. CDR3 in DNA: TGTGCCAGCATCATTGGACAGCGAGGCTACGAGCAGTACTTC. Amino acid sequence: CASIIGQRGYEQYF.

V is TRBV5-5 and J is TRBJ2-7; D possibly corresponds to TRBD1 (6 bases). The V gene's germline CDR1 is SGHKS and CDR2 YYEKEE (reference sequence). The V and J ends lost 1 base and 3 bases respectively, with 11 bases between them. The CDR3 loop spans 14 amino acids. CDR3 in amino acids: CASSLCSGDYEQYF. The CDR3 bases are TGTGCCAGCAGCTTGTGTTCAGGGGACTACGAGCAGTACTTC.

This chain joins TRBV19 and TRBJ2-1, with 14 bases aligning to TRBD2. Germline CDR1 and CDR2: LNHDA and SQIVND (reference sequence). The CDR3 loop spans 20 amino acids. The V segment lost 1 base and the J segment 6 bases; nucleotides outside the gene matches: 14. CDR3 coding DNA: TGTGCCAGTAGTATAGGGGGGACTAGCGGGAGTGGGGCTGTCTGCAATGAGCAGTTCTTC. Its protein is CASSIGGTSGSGAVCNEQFF. The variable domain in full, with the rest retrieved from reference TRBV19 and TRBJ2-1, is DGGITQSPKYLFRKEGQNVTLSCEQNLNHDAMYWYRQDPGQGLRLIYYSQIVNDFQKGDIAEGYSVSREKKESFPLTVTSAQKNPTAFYLCASSIGGTSGSGAVCNEQFFGPGTRLTVL.

The CDR3 bases are TGTGCCAGTAACCCTCCGGGACACAAGCCCTCCTCCTATGGCTACACCTTC. Translation gives CASNPPGHKPSSYGYTF. The chain uses TRBV19 and TRBJ1-2, with D tentatively TRBD1 (6 bases). The germline V and J ends were trimmed by 7 bases and 4 bases, with 25 bases remaining between them. CDR3 length equals 17 residues. CDR1 and CDR2 (germline): LNHDA, SQIVND (reference sequence). The variable domain in full, with the rest retrieved from reference TRBV19 and TRBJ1-2, is DGGITQSPKYLFRKEGQNVTLSCEQNLNHDAMYWYRQDPGQGLRLIYYSQIVNDFQKGDIAEGYSVSREKKESFPLTVTSAQKNPTAFYLCASNPPGHKPSSYGYTFGSGTRLTVV.

V usage is TRBV28 and J usage is TRBJ2-7; TRBD2 matches at 7 bases. V shed 2 bases and J 4 bases; nucleotides not matched to a gene: 17. The CDR3 runs to 18 residues. Germline loops: CDR1 MDHEN, CDR2 SYDVKM. The CDR3 region is CASSLTPRGRVRGYEQYF. The CDR3 DNA is TGTGCCAGCAGTTTAACACCCCGGGGGAGGGTGCGAGGGTACGAGCAGTACTTC.

The genes are TRBV7-2 and TRBJ2-3; 7 bases match TRBD1. Germline CDR1 reads SGHTA; CDR2 reads FQGNSA. The ends lost 2 bases at V and 2 bases at J; junction bases unmatched: 4. CDR3 size: 15 residues. The CDR3 DNA is TGTGCCAGCAGCTTAAGGGACAGATACACAGATACGCAGTATTTT. It specifies CASSLRDRYTDTQYF.

CDR3 sequence (DNA): TGTGCCTGGAGGAAGGGGGAGACAGGGGGCGGAGGGGCCAACGTCCTGACTTTC. Its translation is CAWRKGETGGGGANVLTF. The chain has TRBV30 and TRBJ2-6; 10 bases fit TRBD1. With V trimmed by 3 bases and J by 4 bases, 12 bases remained unmatched. The germline V gene encodes CDR1 GTSNPN and CDR2 SVGIG (reference sequence). The CDR3 is 18 amino acids.

The CDR3 here is CATRGQENNEQFF. The CDR3 nucleotides are TGTGCCACCAGGGGACAAGAGAACAATGAGCAGTTCTTC. The genes are TRBV15 and TRBJ2-1; a weak D match, TRBD1 (6 bases). Trimming removed 6 bases at V and 5 bases at J, with 11 bases between. The length of the CDR3 is 13 residues. Germline values: CDR1 LNHNV, CDR2 YYDKDF (reference sequence).

The chain carries TRBV15 and TRBJ2-7; possible D gene TRBD1, 6 bases. CDR1 and CDR2 from the germline V gene are LNHNV and YYDKDF (reference sequence). V lost 2 bases, J lost 0 bases, and 14 bases lay in between. The CDR3 extends over 16 amino acids. This CDR3 is CATSRNRVLGSYEQYF. In DNA, the CDR3 is TGTGCCACCAGCAGAAACAGGGTCCTTGGCTCCTACGAGCAGTACTTC.

This clone was found once. The chain links TRBV4-3 to TRBJ2-7, with a possible D match to TRBD1 (5 bases). The CDR3 covers 14 residues. Germline values: CDR1 LGHNA, CDR2 YSLEER. V was cut by 0 bases and J by 5 bases, with 11 bases left in between. In nucleotides, the CDR3 is TGCGCCAGCAGCCAAGACGGCAGGGTGGACGAGCAGTACTTC. This codes for CASSQDGRVDEQYF.

The chain links TRBV25-1 to TRBJ2-7; possible D gene TRBD2, 5 bases. Germline V gene lookup returns CDR1 MGHDK and CDR2 SYGVNS. This CDR3 comprises 13 residues. V shed 4 bases and J shed 9 bases, with 16 bases lying between them. This CDR3 reads CASSGTGKLGQYF. The CDR3 DNA reads as TGTGCCAGCAGTGGAACCGGGAAGCTGGGGCAGTACTTC.